This T cell receptor (beta chain) was sequenced during a study of response to subunit inactivated influenza vaccine. Study-level results: There was a suggestion from the authors that each seasonal influenza vaccination recruits few new T cells.

Ten or more counts support this clonotype. Its specificity is not known. TCRdb fed the RT-PCR reads into MiXCR, producing one record per CDR3 protein. The data contain 500,000 to 600,000 distinct CDR3 sequences, about 7.6% of them seen just once; the ten biggest clones take up over 10%. Sequenced material: PBMCs from blood, taken approximately 25 months after vaccination. The sequence was obtained from a man between 50 and 69 years old who received an inactivated influenza vaccine.

CDR3 loop: CASNFGGAGANVLTF. For the CDR3, the DNA is TGTGCCAGCAATTTCGGTGGGGCTGGGGCCAACGTCCTGACTTTC. V usage is TRBV2 and J usage is TRBJ2-6; D is unclear. V gave up 7 bases and J gave up 2 bases, with 12 bases separating them. CDR1 and CDR2 (germline): SNHLY, FYNNEI. The CDR3 covers 15 residues.